The next 27 T cell receptor beta chains were all read from a single sample in a study of CD8+CD57+ T cells in acquired aplastic anemia. Using genomic DNA as the template, TCR beta VDJ and CDR3 profiling was carried out. TCRdb processed the reads anew with MiXCR; each CDR3 protein has one entry. The sample lists about 190,000 distinct CDR3 sequences; 55% to 70% were seen once. Sequenced input: sorted CD4+, CD8+, or CD8+CD57+ T cells (not recorded which) from PBMCs. The receptors shown here come from a human donor with severe aplastic anemia or a healthy control (not recorded which).

This clonotype was observed many times. The gene calls are TRBV11-3 and TRBJ2-1, with TRBD1 matching over 9 bases. Per germline, CDR1 SGHNT and CDR2 YENEEA. The CDR3 runs to 15 residues. V trimming: 1 base; J trimming: 4 bases; junction bases outside the gene matches: 2. This chain's CDR3 is CASSLAGQGYNEQFF. The CDR3 coding sequence is TGTGCCAGCAGCTTAGCCGGACAGGGGTACAATGAGCAGTTCTTC. The full variable domain, in which reference TRBV11-3 and TRBJ2-1 provide the parts outside the CDR3, is EAGVVQSPRYKIIEKKQPVAFWCNPISGHNTLYWYLQNLGQGPELLIRYENEEAVDDSQLPKDRFSAERLKGVDSTLKIQPAELGDSAVYLCASSLAGQGYNEQFFGPGTRLTVL.

The CDR3 region has the DNA TGTGCCAGCAGCTTCCGTGGCGGGACGCTGTACAATGAGCAGTTCTTC. Translating gives CASSFRGGTLYNEQFF. This chain joins TRBV7-2 and TRBJ2-1, with D tentatively TRBD2 (6 bases). From germline, CDR1 is SGHTA and CDR2 FQGNSA. This CDR3 contains 16 residues. V dropped 3 bases and J dropped 4 bases, with 16 bases sitting between them.

This clonotype was counted only a few times. V usage is TRBV7-9 and J usage is TRBJ2-7; D is unresolved. Trimming cost V 6 bases and J 3 bases, with 15 bases left between them. The CDR3 runs to 14 residues. Germline values: CDR1 SEHNR, CDR2 FQNEAQ (reference sequence). The CDR3 region has the DNA TGTGCCAGCAGTTTACTGGGAAATAACTACGAGCAGTACTTC. Its translation: CASSLLGNNYEQYF.

The gene calls are TRBV7-2 and TRBJ1-2; TRBD1 matches at 9 bases. Trimming at V came to 5 bases and at J to 3 bases, leaving 7 bases not matched to a gene. The germline CDR1 and CDR2 sequences are SGHTA and FQGNSA. The CDR3 extends over 15 amino acids. The CDR3 loop reads CASSQGTGSDYGYTF. The CDR3 DNA follows: TGTGCCAGCAGCCAAGGGACAGGGTCCGACTATGGCTACACCTTC.

This chain joins TRBV10-3 and TRBJ2-7; D is perhaps TRBD1 (6 bases). CDR1 and CDR2 from the germline V gene are ENHRY and SYGVKD. V gave up 9 bases and J gave up 1 base, with 16 bases separating them. The CDR3 is 14 amino acids. The CDR3 bases are TGTGCCATTCAGGGGTCGTCGACATCCTACGAGCAGTACTTC. It is translated as CAIQGSSTSYEQYF.

This clonotype has ten or more counts. CDR3 region: CSARGGPWEQYF. The DNA for the CDR3 is TGCAGTGCTAGGGGGGGGCCCTGGGAGCAGTACTTC. The rearrangement uses TRBV20-1 and TRBJ2-7; D might be TRBD2 (7 bases). The CDR3 contains 12 residues. V was clipped by 3 bases and J by 7 bases, with 13 bases between them. The V gene's germline CDR1 is DFQATT and CDR2 SNEGSKA (reference sequence).

V is TRBV5-1 and J is TRBJ2-7, with TRBD2 identical over 8 bases. V gave up 1 base and J gave up 7 bases; unmatched junction bases: 13. The CDR3 extends over 16 amino acids. CDR1 and CDR2 from the germline V gene are SGHRS and YFSETQ. CDR3 region: CASSLRPAGTRGEQYF. DNA of the CDR3: TGCGCCAGCAGCTTGCGCCCGGCCGGGACTAGGGGGGAGCAGTACTTC. Variable domain in full (rest from reference TRBV5-1 and TRBJ2-7): KAGVTQTPRYLIKTRGQQVTLSCSPISGHRSVSWYQQTPGQGLQFLFEYFSETQRNKGNFPGRFSGRQFSNSRSEMNVSTLELGDSALYLCASSLRPAGTRGEQYFGPGTRLTVT.

With respect to this clonotype: The junction departs from the called germline gene at one end, perhaps through a read error. The chain is built from TRBV7-9 and TRBJ1-2; 7 bases map to TRBD1. CDR3 length: 12 amino acids. CDR1 SEHNR and CDR2 FQNEAQ come from the germline V gene (reference sequence). The CDR3 DNA is TGTGCCAGCAGCTTTCAACAGGGGCCGGGATCCTTC. It specifies CASSFQQGPGSF.

Only one count was recorded for this clonotype. The chain joins TRBV7-3 to TRBJ2-7; D may be TRBD1 (6 bases). The V gene's germline CDR1 is SGHTA and CDR2 FQGTGA. V shed 2 bases and J shed 3 bases, with 14 bases lying between them. CDR3 length equals 15 residues. CDR3 in DNA: TGTGCCAGCAGCTTAGAACAGGGACCAGGCTACGAGCAGTACTTC. This codes for CASSLEQGPGYEQYF.

This clonotype was seen a few times. A much larger clone differs from this one at a single base, so this may be a read error. The CDR3 spells CASSSRTENTGGLFF. The CDR3 coding sequence is TGTGCCAGCAGCTCCCGGACAGAAAACACCGGGGGGCTGTTTTTT. The chain links TRBV5-6 to TRBJ2-2; possibly TRBD1 or TRBD2 for D (6 bases each). The CDR3 length is 15 residues. Per the germline V gene, CDR1 is SGHDT and CDR2 is YYEEEE. The entire variable domain, with the rest obtained from reference TRBV5-6 and TRBJ2-2, is as follows: DAGVTQSPTHLIKTRGQQVTLRCSPKSGHDTVSWYQQALGQGPQFIFQYYEEEERQRGNFPDRFSGHQFPNYSSELNVNALLLGDSALYLCASSSRTENTGGLFFGEGSRLTVL.

J is TRBJ1-6 and V is TRBV24-1; D is unresolved. The CDR3 has 15 residues. CDR1 and CDR2 from the germline V gene are KGHDR and SFDVKD. V dropped 5 bases and J dropped 5 bases, with 12 bases sitting between them. The CDR3 DNA sequence: TGTGCCACCAGTGTTGTTCCGGGGAATAATTCACCCCTCCACTTT. Amino acids: CATSVVPGNNSPLHF.

The CDR3 loop reads CSARVGPGAYSNQPQHF. CDR3 DNA: TGCAGTGCTAGAGTGGGCCCCGGGGCCTATAGCAATCAGCCCCAGCATTTT. The chain uses TRBV20-1 and TRBJ1-5; tentatively, D is TRBD1 (5 bases). Trimming removed 1 base at V and 0 bases at J, with 16 bases between. This CDR3 has 17 amino acids. CDR1 is DFQATT and CDR2 is SNEGSKA in the germline V gene (reference sequence).

The chain combines TRBV2 with TRBJ2-5, with D perhaps matching TRBD2 (6 bases). CDR3 length: 13 residues. Trimming pared 8 bases from V and 2 bases from J, leaving 12 bases between. Germline CDR1 is SNHLY and CDR2 is FYNNEI. CDR3 sequence reads: CASRGTSQETQYF. The CDR3 region has the DNA TGTGCCAGCCGCGGGACTTCTCAAGAGACCCAGTACTTC.

This clonotype has a single count. The genes are TRBV7-8 and TRBJ2-7; D perhaps matches TRBD1 (6 bases). Per germline, CDR1 SGHVS and CDR2 FQNEAQ. The V and J ends lost 2 bases and 0 bases respectively, with 20 bases between them. The CDR3 covers 18 residues. The CDR3 here is CASSLPRKITGISYEQYF. The CDR3 DNA follows: TGTGCCAGCAGCTTACCACGCAAAATCACAGGGATCTCCTACGAGCAGTACTTC. Full variable domain (outside the CDR3, taken from reference TRBV7-8 and TRBJ2-7): GAGVSQSPRYKVAKRGQDVALRCDPISGHVSLFWYQQALGQGPEFLTYFQNEAQLDKSGLPSDRFFAERPEGSVSTLKIQRTQQEDSAVYLCASSLPRKITGISYEQYFGPGTRLTVT.

The chain links TRBV25-1 to TRBJ1-2; D unclear. Deletions cut 9 bases from V and 13 bases from J, with 18 bases between. Germline lookup yields CDR1 MGHDK and CDR2 SYGVNS. This CDR3 has 11 amino acids. Here the CDR3 DNA reads TGTGCCAGTAGTTGGAGCGCGGATTTCACCTTC. The encoded protein is CASSWSADFTF.

The rearrangement links TRBV15 to TRBJ2-2, with D perhaps matching TRBD2 (6 bases). The V gene's germline CDR1 is LNHNV and CDR2 YYDKDF (reference sequence). This CDR3 contains 15 residues. V was cut by 1 base and J by 4 bases, with 10 bases left in between. The CDR3 nucleotides are TGTGCCACCAGCAGAGGACTAGGAGGCACCGGGGAGCTGTTTTTT. The encoded protein is CATSRGLGGTGELFF.

This clonotype was counted ten times or more. The rearrangement joins TRBV7-9 to TRBJ2-5; TRBD1 matches 8 bases. CDR1 and CDR2 from the germline V gene are SEHNR and FQNEAQ (reference sequence). Losses at the gene ends were 5 bases for V and 9 bases for J; bases not matched to a gene: 17. The CDR3 spans 16 residues. The CDR3 loop reads CASSQRTGTEYKAQYF. The CDR3 DNA follows: TGTGCCAGCAGCCAGAGGACAGGGACGGAGTATAAGGCCCAGTACTTC. Full variable domain (rest looked up from reference TRBV7-9 and TRBJ2-5): DTGVSQNPRHKITKRGQNVTFRCDPISEHNRLYWYRQTLGQGPEFLTYFQNEAQLEKSRLLSDRFSAERPKGSFSTLEIQRTEQGDSAMYLCASSQRTGTEYKAQYFGPGTRLLVL.

The CDR3 nucleotides are TGTGCCAGCAGTGAGGGGGAAACAGATACGCAGTATTTT. Residues: CASSEGETDTQYF. V is TRBV6-2 or TRBV6-3 and J is TRBJ2-3; maybe TRBD1 (6 bases). This CDR3 contains 13 residues. Germline lookup yields CDR1 MNHEY and CDR2 SVGEGT. Trimming cost V 5 bases and J 3 bases, with 9 bases left between them.

The V gene is TRBV20-1, the J gene TRBJ1-2; 8 positions agree with TRBD1. CDR3 length: 12 residues. The J segment lost 4 bases and the V segment lost 6 bases, leaving 4 bases of the junction unmatched. Germline loops: CDR1 DFQATT, CDR2 SNEGSKA (reference sequence). The CDR3 is CSARTGTYGYTF. The CDR3 bases are TGCAGTGCCCGGACAGGGACCTATGGCTACACCTTC.

The genes are TRBV7-3 and TRBJ2-7, with TRBD2 matching over 13 bases. Germline V gives CDR1 SGHTA, CDR2 FQGTGA. V dropped 8 bases and J dropped 7; count of bases not matched to a gene: 14. The CDR3 loop spans 16 amino acids. This CDR3 is CASPPGLAGTAAEQYF. CDR3 nucleotides: TGTGCCAGCCCGCCGGGACTAGCGGGAACCGCTGCGGAGCAGTACTTC.

The J gene is TRBJ2-1, the V gene TRBV7-6, with D perhaps TRBD2 (6 bases). Germline-derived CDR1 and CDR2 are SGHVS and FNYEAQ. Trimming removed 5 bases at V and 8 bases at J, with 16 bases between. The CDR3 has 14 residues. For the CDR3, the DNA is TGTGCCAGCAGCCAAGAACCCGGAGGGGATGAGCAGTTCTTC. It encodes CASSQEPGGDEQFF.

The V call is TRBV24-1, the J call TRBJ1-5; D may be TRBD1 (5 bases). Germline V lookup: CDR1 KGHDR, CDR2 SFDVKD. Trimming pared 4 bases from V and 0 bases from J, leaving 9 bases between. The CDR3 extends over 15 amino acids. The CDR3 region has the DNA TGTGCCACCAGTGAAGCAGGGACTAGCAATCAGCCCCAGCATTTT. It codes for CATSEAGTSNQPQHF.

This clonotype was picked up many times. This sequence joins TRBV9 and TRBJ2-1; 8 bases agree with TRBD1. CDR1 is SGDLS, CDR2 YYNGEE, per germline. The V and J ends lost 0 bases and 2 bases, in that order; junction bases with no gene match: 4. The CDR3 sequence is 16 residues long. The CDR3 nucleotides are TGTGCCAGCAGCGTAGCGGACAGGGACCCCTACAATGAGCAGTTCTTC. Amino acids: CASSVADRDPYNEQFF.

This clonotype came up a few times. The chain employs TRBV7-3 and TRBJ1-1; the match to TRBD1 covers 7 bases. Trimming took 2 bases from V and 7 from J; bases not matched to a gene: 7. Per the germline V gene, CDR1 is SGHTA and CDR2 is FQGTGA. There are 14 residues in the CDR3. The CDR3 sequence is CASSLERGLSEAFF. In DNA, the CDR3 is TGTGCCAGCAGCTTAGAAAGGGGGCTGAGTGAAGCTTTCTTT.

The chain carries TRBV2 and TRBJ2-5, with D perhaps TRBD1 or TRBD2 (5 bases each). V gave up 3 bases and J gave up 7 bases, with 9 bases separating them. CDR3 size: 12 residues. The V gene's germline CDR1 is SNHLY and CDR2 FYNNEI. The CDR3 DNA reads TGTGCCAGCAGTGATATGAGGGGGACCCAGTACTTC. This sequence encodes CASSDMRGTQYF.

The chain links TRBV5-8 to TRBJ2-5; 7 bases align to TRBD2. CDR1 is SGHTS and CDR2 is YDEGEE in the germline V gene. The ends lost 4 bases at V and 5 bases at J; junction bases unmatched: 14. The CDR3 is 16 amino acids. The CDR3 is CASSLSQTSSPETQYF. In nucleotides, the CDR3 is TGTGCCAGCAGCCTCTCCCAGACTAGCTCCCCCGAGACCCAGTACTTC.

This chain joins TRBV6-7 and TRBJ1-5; no definite D call. TRBV6-7 is an ORF for which the function is uncertain. The germline V and J ends were trimmed by 0 bases and 2 bases, with 5 bases remaining between them. This CDR3 has 14 residues. CDR3 sequence reads: CASSYSIGNQPQHF. The CDR3 region has the DNA TGTGCCAGCAGTTACTCGATCGGCAATCAGCCCCAGCATTTT.